This is a list of T cell receptor beta chains from one sample in a study of CD8+ T cells in alopecia areata. The repertoire was sequenced with immunoSEQ multiplex PCR; TCRdb's copy has only in-frame clones and lacks some. The table shows about 180,000 clones, with 45% to 60% occurring only once. Sequences were derived from CD8+ T cells sorted from blood, sampled around week 54, from a patient treated with tofacitinib. The receptors originated from a human donor with alopecia areata. The CDR3 runs from the conserved cysteine through the conserved F or W. Fields, in order: J gene, V gene, D gene, clone size, CDR3 DNA, CDR3 protein. D genes are given only for firm matches. Clone size appears in some rows only: once, few, many, or a class for an expanded clone.

J: TRBJ2-1; V: TRBV2; D: TRBD2; size: few; DNA: TGTGCCAGCATGGGGACTAGCAGATACAATGAGCAGTTCTTC; CDR3: CASMGTSRYNEQFF
J: TRBJ2-7; V: TRBV13; D: TRBD1; size: .; DNA: TGTGCCAGCAGCTCCGACAGGGCTGACGAGCAGTACTTC; CDR3: CASSSDRADEQYF
J: TRBJ2-3; V: TRBV29-1; D: TRBD1; size: few; DNA: TGCAGCGTTGAGGACAGGAGACCTACAGATACGCAGTATTTT; CDR3: CSVEDRRPTDTQYF
J: TRBJ2-3; V: TRBV27; D: .; size: few; DNA: TGTGCCAGCAGCCCTGGGGGGGCTACGCAGTATTTT; CDR3: CASSPGGATQYF
J: TRBJ2-7; V: TRBV29-1; D: TRBD2; size: .; DNA: TGCAGCGTCCGCGGGGGGCAAGCCTACGAGCAGTACTTC; CDR3: CSVRGGQAYEQYF
J: TRBJ1-1; V: TRBV6-5; D: .; size: .; DNA: TGTGCCAGCAGTTACGCGAACACTGAAGCTTTCTTT; CDR3: CASSYANTEAFF
J: TRBJ2-3; V: TRBV27; D: TRBD1; size: .; DNA: TGTGCCAGCAGTTCCTGGTGGAGGACAGGGGGAATCAATGGCGCAGATACGCAGTATTTT; CDR3: CASSSWWRTGGINGADTQYF
J: TRBJ1-2; V: TRBV27; D: TRBD1; size: .; DNA: TGTGCCAGCAGATTGACAGGGGGTGACTATGGCTACACCTTC; CDR3: CASRLTGGDYGYTF
J: TRBJ2-7; V: TRBV13; D: TRBD1; size: .; DNA: TGTGCCAGCAGCTTATCGGACAGGCACTCCCTCTACGAGCAGTACTTC; CDR3: CASSLSDRHSLYEQYF
J: TRBJ2-7; V: TRBV18; D: .; size: .; DNA: TGTGCCAGCTCACCGGGATTCGACGAGCAGTACTTC; CDR3: CASSPGFDEQYF
J: TRBJ2-5; V: TRBV15; D: .; size: .; DNA: TGTGCCACCAGCAGAGATCTGGTAGAGACCCAGTACTTC; CDR3: CATSRDLVETQYF
J: TRBJ1-2; V: TRBV5-1; D: TRBD1; size: few; DNA: TGCGCCAGCAGCACGGACAGGGCGTTTCGAGGCTACACCTTC; CDR3: CASSTDRAFRGYTF
J: TRBJ2-5; V: TRBV7-7; D: .; size: .; DNA: TGTGCTAGCAGCTTAGGGTCCGGGAGAGGGGAGACCCAGTACTTC; CDR3: CASSLGSGRGETQYF
J: TRBJ2-4; V: TRBV7-2; D: .; size: few; DNA: TGTGCCAGCAGCTATCTTACTCTCTTAGGGGAGAACATTCAGTACTTC; CDR3: CASSYLTLLGENIQYF
J: TRBJ1-4; V: TRBV7-9; D: .; size: .; DNA: TGTGCCAGCAGCCATACACAGGGAGCGAATGAAAAACTGTTTTTT; CDR3: CASSHTQGANEKLFF
J: TRBJ2-6; V: TRBV19; D: TRBD1; size: .; DNA: TGTGCCAGTAGTAAGTACGGGACCGGGACAGGGACAAAATCCGGCGTCCTGACTTTC; CDR3: CASSKYGTGTGTKSGVLTF
J: TRBJ1-3; V: TRBV27; D: .; size: .; DNA: TGTGCCAGCAGTTTATCGTGGAGCTCTCTAAACACCATATATTTT; CDR3: CASSLSWSSLNTIYF
J: TRBJ1-4; V: TRBV25-1; D: .; size: .; DNA: TGTGCCAGCAGTGACTTGGGTGAAAAACTGTTTTTT; CDR3: CASSDLGEKLFF
J: TRBJ1-2; V: TRBV15; D: .; size: .; DNA: TGTGCCACCAGCAGAGGAGGGGTAAAGGGCTACACCTTC; CDR3: CATSRGGVKGYTF
J: TRBJ2-1; V: TRBV11-2; D: TRBD2; size: .; DNA: TGTGCCAGCAGCCCCGTACTAGCGGGGGAGCGGAATGAGCAGTTCTTC; CDR3: CASSPVLAGERNEQFF
J: TRBJ2-7; V: TRBV29-1; D: .; size: few; DNA: TGCAGCGTACATTTCAGGGCTGGGGCCTCCTACGAGCAGTACTTC; CDR3: CSVHFRAGASYEQYF
J: TRBJ2-7; V: TRBV29-1; D: .; size: .; DNA: TGCAGCGTTGATAACGTGGGCTCCTACGAGCAGTACTTC; CDR3: CSVDNVGSYEQYF
J: TRBJ2-7; V: TRBV13; D: .; size: .; DNA: TGTGCCAGCAGCTTGGCGGGCTCCTACGAGCAGTACTTC; CDR3: CASSLAGSYEQYF
J: TRBJ2-5; V: TRBV27; D: .; size: .; DNA: TGTGCCAGCAGCACTACTGGGGGAGCGGGGACCCAGTACTTC; CDR3: CASSTTGGAGTQYF
J: TRBJ2-7; V: TRBV15; D: TRBD1; size: .; DNA: TGTGCCACCAGCCCCCGACGGGGACAGGGGTACGAGCAGTACTTC; CDR3: CATSPRRGQGYEQYF
J: TRBJ2-5; V: TRBV5-4; D: .; size: few; DNA: TGTGCCAGCAGCTTGGCGGGGATGCGAGAGACCCAGTACTTC; CDR3: CASSLAGMRETQYF
J: TRBJ2-7; V: TRBV7-2; D: .; size: few; DNA: TGTGCCAGCAGCTTAGGCTTCAGGAGCTCCTACGAGCAGTACTTC; CDR3: CASSLGFRSSYEQYF
J: TRBJ2-3; V: TRBV7-9; D: .; size: .; DNA: TGTGCCAGCAGCAACGCTGCCGGGGCAGATACGCAGTATTTT; CDR3: CASSNAAGADTQYF
J: TRBJ1-1; V: TRBV5-1; D: TRBD1; size: once; DNA: TGCGCCAGCAGCCCACTGAAGGGACAGGGGACTGAAGCTTTCTTT; CDR3: CASSPLKGQGTEAFF
J: TRBJ1-1; V: TRBV9; D: .; size: .; DNA: TGTGCCAGCAGCGTAGGGAGGGGACGGTCGGGCACTGAAGCTTTCTTT; CDR3: CASSVGRGRSGTEAFF
J: TRBJ1-1; V: TRBV9; D: .; size: .; DNA: TGTGCCAGCAGCGTAGCTGACGGATTGAACACTGAAGCTTTCTTT; CDR3: CASSVADGLNTEAFF
J: TRBJ2-3; V: TRBV5-4; D: .; size: few; DNA: TGTGCCAGCAGCCCTGGTGCAGATACGCAGTATTTT; CDR3: CASSPGADTQYF
J: TRBJ2-7; V: TRBV7-9; D: .; size: .; DNA: TGTGCCAGCAGCTCCCTGCAGGGCTACGAGCAGTACTTC; CDR3: CASSSLQGYEQYF
J: TRBJ2-5; V: TRBV7-8; D: .; size: .; DNA: TGTGCCAGCAGCTGGCCCCGAACCCGGACCCAAGAGACCCAGTACTTC; CDR3: CASSWPRTRTQETQYF